Listed here is a single T cell receptor (beta chain). What it binds is not known. The sample contains more than one DNA sequence encoding this CDR3. The data were taken from a study of T cell responses to AZD1222 COVID-19 vaccine. Study-level points and caveats: Most donors were white British and more were female, and clonal diversity was possibly underestimated.

The method was immunoSEQ multiplex PCR; TCRdb's version includes in-frame clones alone and lacks a portion of them. The repertoire has 85,000 to 100,000 clones, around four fifths of them found once; the top ten carry around 20%. The germline V gene has CDR1 SNHLY and CDR2 FYNNEI. The CDR3 totals 15 residues. V was clipped by 2 bases and J by 3 bases; unmatched bases: 4. The chain has TRBV2 and TRBJ1-2; 9 bases align to TRBD1. The sample was peripheral blood, taken on day 0 of AZD1222 vaccination. The TCR was taken from an adult in good health. The CDR3 sequence: CASSERGQGDYGYTF. The DNA of the CDR3 is TGTGCCAGCAGTGAAAGGGGACAGGGTGACTATGGCTACACCTTC. The variable domain in full, with the rest retrieved from reference TRBV2 and TRBJ1-2, is EPEVTQTPSHQVTQMGQEVILRCVPISNHLYFYWYRQILGQKVEFLVSFYNNEISEKSEIFDDQFSVERPDGSNFTLKIRSTKLEDSAMYFCASSERGQGDYGYTFGSGTRLTVV.